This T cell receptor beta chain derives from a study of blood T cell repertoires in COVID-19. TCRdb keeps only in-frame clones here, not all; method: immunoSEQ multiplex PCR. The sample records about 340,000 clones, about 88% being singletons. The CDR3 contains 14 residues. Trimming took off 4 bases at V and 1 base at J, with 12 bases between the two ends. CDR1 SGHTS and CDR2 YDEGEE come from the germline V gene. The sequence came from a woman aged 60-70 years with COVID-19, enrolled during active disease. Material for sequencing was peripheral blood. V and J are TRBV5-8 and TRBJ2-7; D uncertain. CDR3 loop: CASSLRGKSYEQYF. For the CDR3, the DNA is TGTGCCAGCAGCCTGCGCGGAAAGTCCTACGAGCAGTACTTC.